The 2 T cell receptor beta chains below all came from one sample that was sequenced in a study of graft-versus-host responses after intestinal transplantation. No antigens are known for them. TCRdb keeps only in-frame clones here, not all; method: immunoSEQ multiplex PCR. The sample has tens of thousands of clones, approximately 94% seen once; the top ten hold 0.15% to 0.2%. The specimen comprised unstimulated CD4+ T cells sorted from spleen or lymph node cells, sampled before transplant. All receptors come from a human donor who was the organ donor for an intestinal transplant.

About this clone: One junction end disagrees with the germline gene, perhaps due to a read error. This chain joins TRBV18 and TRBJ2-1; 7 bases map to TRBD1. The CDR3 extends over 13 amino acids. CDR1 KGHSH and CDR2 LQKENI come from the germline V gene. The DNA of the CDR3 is TGTGCCAGCTCACCAATACAGGGGAATGAGCGGTTCTTC. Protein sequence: CASSPIQGNERFF.

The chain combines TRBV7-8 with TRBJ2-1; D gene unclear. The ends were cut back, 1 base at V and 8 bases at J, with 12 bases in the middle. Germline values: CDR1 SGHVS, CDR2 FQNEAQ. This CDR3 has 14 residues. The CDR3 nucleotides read TGTGCCAGCAGCTTAGTGTTGTTGTCGCATGAGCAGTTCTTC. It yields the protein CASSLVLLSHEQFF.